This T cell receptor (beta chain) derives from a study of shared clonotypes between healthy human individuals. Germline assignment: CDR1 MDHEN and CDR2 SYDVKM. J was trimmed by 6 bases and V by 3 bases; bases with no gene match: 11. The CDR3 contains 15 residues. In its sample, this clone was seen once. Measured with immunoSEQ multiplex PCR; TCRdb has only the in-frame clones, and not every one. The data hold roughly 1,500,000 clones, with approximately 98.5% observed a single time. The sample consisted of naive CD4+ T cells sorted from blood. The subset: CD45RA+ positively selected. The rearrangement uses TRBV28 and TRBJ2-7; the match to TRBD2 covers 7 bases. The TCR originated in a young man in good health. The CDR3 nucleotides are TGTGCCAGCAGTTTGACCGGCGGGAGTAGGGTCGAGCAGTACTTC. This encodes CASSLTGGSRVEQYF.